The 9 T cell receptor beta chains listed next were all sequenced from one sample in a study of OX40 agonist ivuxolimab in advanced cancers. Data came from immunoSEQ multiplex PCR; TCRdb stores just in-frame clones and leaves some out. The sample gives more than 50,000 clones, approximately 78% of which show up once; 0.69% is in the top ten. Specimen: CD4+ or CD8+ T cells sorted from blood, collected in a trial of the OX40 agonist ivuxolimab. The receptors derive from an adult with an advanced solid tumor such as melanoma, head and neck, liver or kidney cancer.

The chain couples TRBV30 to TRBJ1-5; 10 nucleotides match TRBD1. This CDR3 is 18 amino acids long. From germline, CDR1 is GTSNPN and CDR2 SVGIG (reference sequence). The V and J ends lost 0 bases and 1 base, in that order; junction bases with no gene match: 9. The CDR3 is CAWSVHRQGARSNQPQHF. CDR3 in DNA: TGTGCCTGGAGTGTACACCGACAGGGGGCCCGGAGCAATCAGCCCCAGCATTTT.

V is TRBV28 and J is TRBJ1-2, with 10 bases that match TRBD1. CDR3 length: 14 residues. Germline V lookup: CDR1 MDHEN, CDR2 SYDVKM. Trimming removed 7 bases from V and 4 bases from J; junction bases left unmatched: 6. The CDR3 sequence: CASTLTGGSYGYTF. Here the CDR3 DNA reads TGTGCCAGCACTTTGACAGGGGGCAGCTATGGCTACACCTTC.

The CDR3, as DNA: TGTGCCAGCAGCTTGCTGGGGGCCGGGGAGCTGTTTTTT. Its protein product is CASSLLGAGELFF. V and J are TRBV7-9 and TRBJ2-2; the D call may be TRBD1 or TRBD2 (5 bases each). Looked up from germline, CDR1 is SEHNR and CDR2 is FQNEAQ (reference sequence). The CDR3 covers 13 residues. V was cut by 3 bases and J by 6 bases, with 8 bases left in between.

This clone was detected only a few times. The chain links TRBV6-6 to TRBJ1-3, with D possibly being TRBD1 (6 bases). Germline CDR1 and CDR2: MNHNY and SVGAGI (reference sequence). The V gene lost 4 bases and the J gene lost 6 bases, with 13 bases spanning the gap. The length of the CDR3 is 14 residues. The CDR3 DNA reads as TGTGCCAGCAGTTTCTCCGACAGGCCAAACACCATATATTTT. The encoded protein is CASSFSDRPNTIYF.

The chain has TRBV7-2 and TRBJ2-7; TRBD2 agrees at 8 bases. The CDR3 sequence is 14 residues long. CDR1 is SGHTA, CDR2 FQGNSA, per germline. V lost 4 bases to trimming and J lost 2 bases; unmatched junction nucleotides: 4. CDR3 sequence: CASSSTGRAYEQYF. Here the CDR3 DNA reads TGTGCCAGCAGCTCTACCGGGAGGGCCTACGAGCAGTACTTC.

This clone was counted a single time. V gene TRBV9 combines with J gene TRBJ2-3; D is perhaps TRBD2 (6 bases). This CDR3 region has 16 residues. V lost 4 bases, J lost 2 bases, and 17 bases lay in between. Germline CDR1 SGDLS, CDR2 YYNGEE. CDR3 region: CASSPGGGVFTDTQYF. The CDR3 DNA reads as TGTGCCAGCAGCCCTGGCGGCGGGGTTTTCACAGATACGCAGTATTTT. The full variable domain, with the rest looked up from reference TRBV9 and TRBJ2-3, is DSGVTQTPKHLITATGQRVTLRCSPRSGDLSVYWYQQSLDQGLQFLIQYYNGEERAKGNILERFSAQQFPDLHSELNLSSLELGDSALYFCASSPGGGVFTDTQYFGPGTRLTVL.

The genes are TRBV6-5 and TRBJ2-3; 7 bases map to TRBD2. CDR1 and CDR2 (germline): MNHEY, SVGAGI. Trimming took 1 base from V and 2 from J; bases not matched to a gene: 3. This CDR3 has 15 residues. CDR3 amino acids: CASSYFGTITDTQYF. The CDR3 nucleotides read TGTGCCAGCAGTTACTTCGGGACTATCACAGATACGCAGTATTTT.

The chain recombines TRBV18 with TRBJ2-1; D is perhaps TRBD1 (6 bases). This CDR3 has 17 residues. Germline CDR1 KGHSH, CDR2 LQKENI. With 1 base removed from V and 0 bases from J, the gap between germline ends came to 13 bases. In DNA form, the CDR3 reads TGTGCCAGCTCACCACGACAGGCGCAGTCCTCCTACAATGAGCAGTTCTTC. Its protein product is CASSPRQAQSSYNEQFF.

V usage is TRBV11-2 and J usage is TRBJ2-1; perhaps TRBD1 as D (5 bases). The V end lost 4 bases, the J end lost 7 bases, and 11 bases lay between the germline ends. The CDR3 loop spans 13 amino acids. CDR1 is SGHAT, CDR2 FQNNGV, per germline. The DNA for the CDR3 is TGTGCCAGCAGCTCAGGCAGGGTGAATGAGCAGTTCTTC. It codes for CASSSGRVNEQFF.